These 7 T cell receptor beta chains share one sample of origin, sequenced in a study of T cell changes during pregnancy in multiple sclerosis. TCRdb's table, derived via immunoSEQ multiplex PCR, lists solely in-frame clones and lacks some. The sample shows about 120,000 clones, around 93% of them seen only once. Sequenced here: peripheral blood, sampled before pregnancy. The receptors stem from a female donor with multiple sclerosis, enrolled in a pregnancy study.

The rearrangement links TRBV28 to TRBJ2-4, with D perhaps matching TRBD2 (6 bases). Trimming left V 6 bases short and J 0 bases short, with 12 bases between. The CDR3 loop spans 15 amino acids. The germline gives CDR1 MDHEN, CDR2 SYDVKM. This CDR3 reads CASSSGLLAKNIQYF. The CDR3 DNA is TGTGCCAGCAGCTCGGGACTCTTAGCCAAAAACATTCAGTACTTC.

The chain joins TRBV5-1 to TRBJ2-5; TRBD1 matches at 8 bases. The CDR3 extends over 14 amino acids. CDR1 is SGHRS, CDR2 YFSETQ, per germline. With V trimmed by 3 bases and J by 4 bases, 5 bases remained unmatched. CDR3 in DNA: TGCGCCAGCAGCTCGGGACAGGAGGGAGAGACCCAGTACTTC. It yields the protein CASSSGQEGETQYF.

The V gene is TRBV7-9, the J gene TRBJ2-2, with D perhaps TRBD2 (5 bases). The CDR3 loop spans 13 amino acids. The ends were cut back, 5 bases at V and 4 bases at J, with 8 bases in the middle. Germline V gene data show CDR1 as SEHNR and CDR2 as FQNEAQ (reference sequence). The CDR3 region has the DNA TGTGCCAGCAGCCCCCGGGGCACCGGGGAGCTGTTTTTT. Its translation is CASSPRGTGELFF.

This clone was observed a single time. The chain uses TRBV2 and TRBJ2-5, with TRBD1 matching 11 bases. The CDR3 spans 15 residues. Unmatched junction bases numbered 6, after V lost 5 bases and J lost 4 bases. CDR1 is SNHLY and CDR2 is FYNNEI in the germline V gene. The CDR3 region has the DNA TGTGCCAGCAGTCGAAGGACAGGGGGCGGAGAGACCCAGTACTTC. Its protein is CASSRRTGGGETQYF.

The chain carries TRBV27 and TRBJ2-3, with D unresolved. Trimming took off 8 bases at V and 3 bases at J, with 9 bases between the two ends. Germline V lookup: CDR1 MNHEY, CDR2 SMNVEV (reference sequence). The length of the CDR3 is 12 residues. The CDR3 protein is CASGYGTDTQYF. The CDR3 DNA sequence: TGTGCCAGCGGCTACGGGACAGATACGCAGTATTTT.

The CDR3 sequence: CASSERGGANEKLFF. In DNA form, the CDR3 reads TGTGCCAGCAGTGAACGAGGGGGGGCTAATGAAAAACTGTTTTTT. This chain links TRBV6-1 with TRBJ1-4; the D gene is possibly TRBD1 (6 bases). CDR1 is MNHNS and CDR2 is SASEGT in the germline V gene. V was pared by 2 bases and J by 3 bases, with 10 bases between. This CDR3 has 15 amino acids.

CDR3 DNA: TGCGCCAGCAGCGTGACAGGGTCCGTATACGAGCAGTACTTC. It specifies CASSVTGSVYEQYF. The rearrangement joins TRBV5-1 to TRBJ2-7; 7 bases are shared with TRBD1. The V gene end was trimmed by 4 bases and the J gene end by 4 bases; junction bases not matched to a gene: 8. This CDR3 contains 14 residues. From germline, CDR1 is SGHRS and CDR2 YFSETQ.